This T cell receptor beta chain was captured by sequencing in a study of blood T cells in healthy people across ages. Alongside a J-beta primer mix, a sample-barcoded 5' primer served in a second PCR lasting about 6 to 12 cycles. A template-switch adaptor containing 12 random nucleotides labeled each cDNA molecule. TCRdb analysed the 5' RACE reads with MiXCR anew, one entry per CDR3 protein. The table has around 800,000 distinct CDR3 sequences, about 46% seen once; the top ten hold around 18%. Overall study results and limits: Fewer expanded clones and more diversity marked long-lived versus aged donors.

Germline CDR1 LGHNA, CDR2 YNFKEQ. The CDR3 covers 17 residues. The ends were cut back, 4 bases at V and 2 bases at J, with 19 bases in the middle. Drawing of peripheral blood yielded about 9.8 milliliters from each donor. Of note for this clonotype: Its target is unknown.

The sequenced sample was blood. The TCR originated in an older man in good health. The genes are TRBV4-2 and TRBJ2-3; a possible D gene is TRBD2 (5 bases). The CDR3 DNA is TGTGCCAGCAGCCCCGGAGGAGAATCGGTATCCACAGATACGCAGTATTTT. The encoded protein is CASSPGGESVSTDTQYF.